This T cell receptor (beta chain) is from a study of radiotherapy plus CTLA-4 blockade in lung cancer. The study's findings and limits: After radiotherapy and ipilimumab, tumor-derived clones expanded in peripheral blood.

The CDR3 is 16 residues long. The germline V and J ends were trimmed by 5 bases and 2 bases, with 16 bases remaining between them. CDR1 and CDR2 from the germline V gene are SGHNT and YYREEE (reference sequence). For this clone: Its antigen is as yet unknown.

In chemo-refractory metastatic non-small-cell lung cancer, patients got ipilimumab CTLA-4 blockade together with focal radiation. TCRdb's copy holds only in-frame clones and misses some; the assay was immunoSEQ multiplex PCR. This sample yields 85,000 to 90,000 clones, of which around 90% are seen a single time; roughly a sixth belongs to the top ten. The sequence was collected from a human donor with non-small cell lung cancer that progressed on radiotherapy plus ipilimumab. The J gene is TRBJ2-2, the V gene TRBV5-4; perhaps TRBD2 as D (5 bases). Source: peripheral blood, taken from a patient treated with radiotherapy plus ipilimumab. The CDR3 sequence is CASSPRNRLNTGELFF. As DNA, the CDR3 is TGTGCCAGCAGTCCCAGGAACAGACTAAACACCGGGGAGCTGTTTTTT.